This T cell receptor (beta chain) was identified in a study of blood T cells in healthy people across ages (dated by TCRdb to the mid-2010s). With regard to the full study: In model experiments, template switching captured roughly one uniquely barcoded TCR beta cDNA molecule for every two T cells. The study analyzed two additional independent replicas of 1 million unique cDNA reads from the same blood draw for two donors, one aged 18 to 30 and one aged 80 or older. The donors were split into four age groups: young (average 16 years), middle-aged (39), aged (over 55) and long-lived (approximately 80). To track age-related changes in TCR beta repertoire diversity, the study relied on deep sequencing normalized with unique cDNA molecular identifiers. What the research found in general, with its limitations: A strong correlation was found between observed TCR beta diversity and the percentage of naive T cells measured by flow cytometry. Estimates of total diversity from one million sequenced T cells were regarded as lower bounds and underestimates. The CMV infection status of donors was not known, potentially confounding age-related changes in expanded clonotypes. Observed TCR beta diversity per million T cells fell roughly linearly with age, and a significant reduction was already apparent by age around 40. Conclusive comparison of naive and antigen-experienced compartments was prevented by the profiling of bulk unsorted PBMCs. Compared with the aged group, more naive CD4+ T cells, fewer expanded clones and increased TCR diversity were shown by the long-lived group, suggesting age selection.

Systemically healthy Caucasian individuals from Russia, 39 in total and aged about 6 to 100 years, were included as donors. Each donor gave around 9 milliliters of peripheral blood, collected into EDTA-treated Vacutainer tubes. PBMCs were isolated by Ficoll-Paque density-gradient centrifugation, with at least 6.5 million obtained per sample. Trizol reagent was used to extract total RNA from the PBMCs, yielding at least 6 micrograms per sample. Naive CD45RAhigh/CD27high T cell percentages were measured by flow cytometry on a PBMC aliquot from every donor. For this clonotype: Its antigen is still unknown. One end of the junction fails to match germline, which may point to a read error.

The method behind the library was 5' RACE. TCRdb names Illumina HiSeq 2500 as the instrument used. The second PCR ran for about 7 to 11 cycles and used a J-beta primer mix along with a sample-barcoded 5' primer. Each TCR beta cDNA molecule received a unique molecular identifier from a template-switch 5' adaptor carrying 12 random nucleotides. At least 3 million CDR3-containing paired-end reads were obtained from each sample. First-strand cDNA synthesis was performed from all RNA using the Mint cDNA synthesis kit, with priming by a TRBC-specific oligonucleotide. Following uracil-DNA glycosylase treatment, a first 18-cycle PCR with universal primers M1SS and BC2_uni_R was performed on all cDNA. Concerning the study's data processing: Normalization of each sample was performed by random selection of 1 million high-quality reads, each carrying a distinct molecular identifier. Reads with shared molecular identifiers were discarded instead of being binned into consensus sequences. MiTCR, set to a Q25 quality threshold and the strictest error-elimination algorithm, was used for CDR3 identification, clonotype clustering and error correction. A nonparametric unseen species model using Euler transformation provided a lower-bound estimate of total TCR beta diversity. TCRdb itself trimmed the public reads at Q25 with fastp, ran MiXCR and retained productive beta chains. Records with the same CDR3 protein are collapsed into one entry carrying the most frequent genes and DNA. These V and J calls are TCRdb output, not the study's own analysis. The sample contains more than 650,000 distinct CDR3 sequences, more than 25% of them found a single time. The top ten hold roughly 3.1% of the sample.

The data also belong to a second study, concerning T cells of mothers and their children. The second study's authors report: Nine systemically healthy Caucasian individuals, comprising three mothers and their six children, were included as donors. cDNA synthesis consumed the entire amount of extracted RNA, loaded at around 1.4 ug RNA in each 15 ul reaction. In the second PCR, sample barcodes and 2-4 random nucleotides were introduced via the M1S primer. More than 9 million TCR beta CDR3 reads were obtained from each mother, and about 3 million reads were obtained from each child. Thymic selection shapes the output of TCR recombination in a similar way in related and unrelated pairs, and inherited differences have a minor effect. Related mother-child pairs always showed normalized repertoire overlap that was slightly higher than in unrelated mother-child pairs, though the difference was never significant. With a sensitivity of about 100 clones per million clonotypes, no persistent microchimeric T cell clones were detected. To look for features that set related mother-child pairs apart from unrelated individuals, the researchers ran deep NGS to compare the TCR beta repertoires of mothers and children. The mean age was approximately 41 +/- 4 years for the mothers and about 10 +/- 4 years for the children. After adapter ligation with NEBNext reagents, the libraries were sequenced on Illumina HiSeq 2000 with 100+100 nt paired-end reads. To prevent cross-contamination, the mother and child libraries were prepared one month apart and sequenced in separate runs. For each donor, somewhere between roughly 450,000 and 2,100,000 distinct TCR beta clonotypes were identified. Naive TCR beta clonotypes were estimated from low-frequency clonotypes matched to each donor's FACS-determined naive share, without sorting.

Sequencing input: blood. This clonotype originated in a boy under 18 in good health.

CDR3 reads: CSVEERAGESQYF. The DNA is as follows: TGCAGCGTTGAAGAGAGGGCAGGAGAGTCCCAGTACTTC. This chain joins TRBV29-1 to TRBJ2-5; matching of 5 bases hints at TRBD2 as the D gene. According to the germline V gene, CDR1 reads SQVTM and CDR2 reads ANQGSEA. There are 13 amino acids in the CDR3, from cysteine to phenylalanine inclusive. Left in the record is the CDR3 DNA by itself, 39 bases read in frame from the first base. Outside the CDR3, residues come from the reference TRBV29-1 and TRBJ2-5 proteins, so the full variable domain is: SAVISQKPSRDICQRGTSLTIQCQVDSQVTMMFWYRQQPGQSLTLIATANQGSEATYESGFVIDKFPISRPNLTFSTLTVSNMSPEDSSIYLCSVEERAGESQYFGPGTRLLVL.